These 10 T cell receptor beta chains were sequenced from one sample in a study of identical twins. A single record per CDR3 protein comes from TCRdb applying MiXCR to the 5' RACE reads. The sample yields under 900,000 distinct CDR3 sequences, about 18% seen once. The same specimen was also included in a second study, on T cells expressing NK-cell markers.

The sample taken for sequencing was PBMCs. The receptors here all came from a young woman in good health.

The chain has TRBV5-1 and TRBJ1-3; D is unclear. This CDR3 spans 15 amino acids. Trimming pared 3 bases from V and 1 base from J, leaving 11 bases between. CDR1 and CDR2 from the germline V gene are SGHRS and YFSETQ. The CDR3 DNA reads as TGCGCCAGCAGCTCCCGGCCGGAGTCTGGAAACACCATATATTTT. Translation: CASSSRPESGNTIYF.

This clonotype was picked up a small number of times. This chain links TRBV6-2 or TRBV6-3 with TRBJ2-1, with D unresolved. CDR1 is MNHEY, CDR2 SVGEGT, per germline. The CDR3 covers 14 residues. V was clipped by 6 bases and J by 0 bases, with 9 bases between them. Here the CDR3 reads CASRDGASYNEQFF. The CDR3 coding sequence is TGTGCCAGCAGAGACGGAGCCTCCTACAATGAGCAGTTCTTC.

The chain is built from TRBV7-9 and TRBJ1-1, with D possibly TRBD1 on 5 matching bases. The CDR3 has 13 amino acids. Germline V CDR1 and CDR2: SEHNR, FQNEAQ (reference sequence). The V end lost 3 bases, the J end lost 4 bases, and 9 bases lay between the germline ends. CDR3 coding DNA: TGTGCCAGCAGCTTTACAGGAGGCACTGAAGCTTTCTTT. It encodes CASSFTGGTEAFF.

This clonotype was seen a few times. The CDR3 region has the DNA TGCAGCGTTGAAAAAGGGGGGGGCTCCTACGAGCAGTACTTC. It translates to CSVEKGGGSYEQYF. V is TRBV29-1 and J is TRBJ2-7, with D tentatively TRBD2 (7 bases). The germline gives CDR1 SQVTM, CDR2 ANQGSEA. The CDR3 has 14 amino acids. V was cut by 2 bases and J by 0 bases, with 11 bases left in between.

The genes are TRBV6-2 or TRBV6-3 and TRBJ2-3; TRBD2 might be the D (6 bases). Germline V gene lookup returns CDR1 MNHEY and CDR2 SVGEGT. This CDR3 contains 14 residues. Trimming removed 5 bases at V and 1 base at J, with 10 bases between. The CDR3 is CASSRPGGTDTQYF. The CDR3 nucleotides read TGTGCCAGCAGTCGCCCGGGAGGCACAGATACGCAGTATTTT.

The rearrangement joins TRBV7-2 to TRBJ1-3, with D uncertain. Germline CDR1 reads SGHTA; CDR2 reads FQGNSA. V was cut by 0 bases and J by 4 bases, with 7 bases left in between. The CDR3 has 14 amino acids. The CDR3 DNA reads TGTGCCAGCAGCTTAGCGTCCGGGGGAAACACCATATATTTT. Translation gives CASSLASGGNTIYF.

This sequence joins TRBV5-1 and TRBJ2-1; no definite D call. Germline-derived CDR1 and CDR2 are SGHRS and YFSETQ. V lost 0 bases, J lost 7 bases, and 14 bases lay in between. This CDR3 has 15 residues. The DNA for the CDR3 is TGCGCCAGCAGCTTGGCCGGGCCCCTGACGAATGAGCAGTTCTTC. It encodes CASSLAGPLTNEQFF.

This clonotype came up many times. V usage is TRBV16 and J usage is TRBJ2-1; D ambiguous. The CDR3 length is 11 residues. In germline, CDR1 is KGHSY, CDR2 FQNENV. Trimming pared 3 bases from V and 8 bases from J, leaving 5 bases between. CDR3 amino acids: CASSQADEQFF. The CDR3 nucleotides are TGTGCCAGCAGCCAGGCCGATGAGCAGTTCTTC.

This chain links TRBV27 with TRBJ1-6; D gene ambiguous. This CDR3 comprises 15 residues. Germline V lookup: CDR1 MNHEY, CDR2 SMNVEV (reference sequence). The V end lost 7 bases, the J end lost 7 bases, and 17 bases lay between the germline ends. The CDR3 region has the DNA TGTGCCAGCAACATGGCGCGGGGAGGGAATTCACCCCTCCACTTT. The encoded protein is CASNMARGGNSPLHF.

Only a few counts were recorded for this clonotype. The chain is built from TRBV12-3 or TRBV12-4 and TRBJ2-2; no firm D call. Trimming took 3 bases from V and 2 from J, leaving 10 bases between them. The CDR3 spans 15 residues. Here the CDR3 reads CASSFLVLNTGELFF. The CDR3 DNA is TGTGCCAGCAGTTTTTTGGTCCTTAACACCGGGGAGCTGTTTTTT.